Listed below are T cell receptor beta chains from one sample, sequenced in a study of blood T cell repertoires in COVID-19. The assay was immunoSEQ multiplex PCR, and TCRdb's table has in-frame clones only and misses some. Of approximately 37,000 clones listed, 80% to 90% were seen once; the top ten hold around 9.6%. Sequenced: peripheral blood. The source of these receptors is a human donor in a cohort sampled during active COVID-19. Both conserved end residues are part of each CDR3. A D gene is named only where the DNA matches it firmly.

TRBV11-3,TRBJ2-5,.,CASTLTEVGTQYF
TRBV28,TRBJ1-2,.,CASSLFNYGYTF
TRBV9,TRBJ2-1,TRBD1,CASSDGTADNEQFF
TRBV3-1/TRBV3-2,TRBJ1-2,.,CASSRTTGLGGYTF
TRBV7-9,TRBJ2-5,TRBD2,CASSQRGALFQETQYF
TRBV4-1,TRBJ1-5,TRBD1,CASSRTGTDNQPQHF
TRBV30,TRBJ1-5,.,CAWSVQGNQPQHF
TRBV4-2,TRBJ1-2,.,CASSPRDNNYGYTF
TRBV2,TRBJ1-4,TRBD1,CASSTRDRGEGGANEKLFF
TRBV29-1,TRBJ2-7,.,CSVVGRRNPWEQYF
TRBV11-2,TRBJ1-5,.,CASSLDRGQPQHF
TRBV7-5,TRBJ2-7,.,CARSLRTSGYYEQYF
TRBV19,TRBJ2-7,TRBD1,CASRPTGFSYEQYF
TRBV6-5,TRBJ2-2,.,CASRSYELFF
TRBV2,TRBJ1-5,TRBD1,CASSAGTAVRGQPQHF
TRBV9,TRBJ2-2,TRBD2,CASSEGLAGVNTGELFF
TRBV4-1,TRBJ2-7,TRBD2,CASSSHNRGGPYEQYF
TRBV24-1,TRBJ2-2,TRBD2,CATSSGGGTGELFF
TRBV2,TRBJ1-2,TRBD1,CASSVLQGGHGYTF
TRBV5-5,TRBJ2-5,TRBD2,CASSSSGGAGETQYF
TRBV18,TRBJ1-4,.,CASSPTIDRSNEKLFF
TRBV18,TRBJ2-5,TRBD1,CASSPRQGYQETQYF
TRBV21-1,TRBJ2-7,.,CASSKGRGLSYEQYF
TRBV3-1/TRBV3-2,TRBJ2-3,TRBD2,CASSPGGDTQYF
TRBV27,TRBJ1-6,.,CASSLGGGFMNSPLHF
TRBV27,TRBJ1-4,TRBD1,CASSPRQGRKLFF
TRBV10-1,TRBJ2-2,TRBD1,CASSGPRDRGFCTGELFF
TRBV3-1/TRBV3-2,TRBJ2-1,.,CASSQEAQRTYNEQFF
TRBV9,TRBJ2-1,.,CASSVGDGGLISYNEQFF